The text below deals with one T cell receptor (beta chain). This record comes from a study of blood T cell repertoires in COVID-19. The CDR3 has 18 amino acids. CDR1 is SGHVS and CDR2 is FNYEAQ in the germline V gene. Trimming removed 5 bases from V and 4 bases from J; junction bases left unmatched: 17. This table comes from immunoSEQ multiplex PCR, and its TCRdb copy is limited to in-frame clones, with some not included. The sample shows 120,000 to 150,000 clones, over 70% of them seen only once. Material for sequencing was peripheral blood. The V gene is TRBV7-6, the J gene TRBJ1-5, with 7 nucleotides matching TRBD1. The TCR comes from a man aged 45-60 years who had recovered from COVID-19. CDR3 nucleotide sequence: TGTGCCAGCAGCCTGGACAGGCCCGGGACATATCGAAATCAGCCCCAGCATTTT. It yields the protein CASSLDRPGTYRNQPQHF.